The 13 T cell receptor beta chains below were found in one sample sequenced in a study of T cell repertoires in cytomegalovirus infection. TCRdb reanalysed the reads using MiXCR and keeps one entry per CDR3 protein. The table shows about 740,000 distinct CDR3 sequences, with approximately 34% occurring only once. Sequenced: PBMCs. The receptors stem from a human donor in good health (CMV status not recorded). Some clones in this sample may be carry-over from other donors' samples.

J is TRBJ1-1 and V is TRBV7-6; D is ambiguous. Germline V gene lookup returns CDR1 SGHVS and CDR2 FNYEAQ. Trimming removed 2 bases at V and 3 bases at J, with 13 bases between. The CDR3 is 15 residues long. The CDR3 loop is CASSLNDRLYTEAFF. The CDR3 DNA sequence: TGTGCCAGCAGCTTAAATGACCGTTTGTACACTGAAGCTTTCTTT.

Notes on this clonotype: A read error may produce the germline difference seen at one junction end. CDR3 sequence: CASSLEGSGSIADTQFF. The DNA of the CDR3 is TGTGCCAGCAGCTTAGAAGGGAGCGGGAGTATCGCAGATACGCAGTTTTTT. The J gene is TRBJ2-3, the V gene TRBV7-8; the match to TRBD2 covers 8 bases. This CDR3 has 17 amino acids. CDR1 is SGHVS, CDR2 FQNEAQ, per germline.

About this clonotype itself: The junction departs from the called germline gene at one end, perhaps through a read error. The genes are TRBV7-6 and TRBJ2-5; 9 positions agree with TRBD2. Germline CDR1 is SGHVS and CDR2 is FNYEAQ. This CDR3 region has 14 residues. CDR3 coding DNA: TGTGCCAGCAGCTCGGGGACTAGCTTGGGGGTATCGAGCTTC. This sequence encodes CASSSGTSLGVSSF.

This clonotype was picked up many times. The V gene is TRBV7-9, the J gene TRBJ1-1; D ambiguous. Per germline, CDR1 SEHNR and CDR2 FQNEAQ (reference sequence). V was clipped by 5 bases and J by 5 bases, with 15 bases between them. The CDR3 loop spans 14 amino acids. CDR3 residues: CASSLGKPPTEAFF. CDR3 nucleotide sequence: TGTGCCAGCAGCCTAGGGAAACCACCTACTGAAGCTTTCTTT.

The genes are TRBV4-1 and TRBJ2-7; no definite D call. The length of the CDR3 is 16 residues. Germline assignment: CDR1 MGHRA and CDR2 YSYEKL. V was trimmed by 0 bases and J by 0 bases, leaving 12 bases between them. CDR3 DNA: TGCGCCAGCAGCCAAGAAGGAGCTAGGAGCTCCTACGAGCAGTACTTC. This encodes CASSQEGARSSYEQYF.

This clonotype came up a few times. The chain links TRBV20-1 to TRBJ2-1, with 10 bases lining up with TRBD2. The CDR3 totals 15 residues. The ends lost 6 bases at V and 2 bases at J; junction bases unmatched: 7. Germline V gene data show CDR1 as DFQATT and CDR2 as SNEGSKA (reference sequence). The CDR3 DNA is TGCAGTGCCACACTAGCGGGGCCCGCCTACAATGAGCAGTTCTTC. It codes for CSATLAGPAYNEQFF.

V and J are TRBV15 and TRBJ1-4; D unresolved. The CDR3 spans 11 residues. V was pared by 1 base and J by 7 bases, with 1 base between. CDR1 and CDR2 (germline): LNHNV, YYDKDF (reference sequence). DNA of the CDR3: TGTGCCACCAGCAGAGCTGAAAAACTGTTTTTT. Translating gives CATSRAEKLFF.

This clonotype was seen a few times. This rearrangement joins TRBV5-4 to TRBJ2-4; possibly TRBD2 for D (6 bases). The length of the CDR3 is 14 residues. Trimming shortened V by 5 bases and J by 5 bases, and 14 bases separated the two germline ends. Germline V gene lookup returns CDR1 SGHNT and CDR2 YYREEE (reference sequence). CDR3: CASSSAGRQNIQYF. DNA of the CDR3: TGTGCCAGCAGTTCAGCGGGCCGACAAAACATTCAGTACTTC.

For this clonotype: The CDR3 does not close with the conserved phenylalanine or tryptophan, likely indicating a read error. The genes are TRBV27 and TRBJ2-1; 7 nucleotides line up with TRBD2. The CDR3 consists of 13 residues. Germline assignment: CDR1 MNHEY and CDR2 SMNVEV (reference sequence). After removal of 3 bases from V and 9 bases from J, the junction contained 5 bases not matched to a gene. The CDR3, as DNA: TGTGCCAGCAGTTTTAGTGGGGGGGTTGAGCAGTTCTTA. Amino acid sequence: CASSFSGGVEQFL.

The chain joins TRBV30 to TRBJ1-3, with no clear D. CDR1 is GTSNPN, CDR2 SVGIG, per germline (reference sequence). Trimming left V 1 base short and J 4 bases short, with 8 bases between. The CDR3 runs to 13 residues. The CDR3 sequence is CAWSAVRGNTIYF. The CDR3 nucleotides read TGTGCCTGGAGTGCGGTCAGGGGAAACACCATATATTTT.

There are many counts of this clonotype. This chain connects TRBV7-2 to TRBJ2-3; maybe TRBD1 (6 bases). The CDR3 has 17 residues. The germline gives CDR1 SGHTA, CDR2 FQGNSA. The V end lost 2 bases, the J end lost 3 bases, and 18 bases lay between the germline ends. This CDR3 reads CASSLRGQTRLTDTQYF. In DNA, the CDR3 is TGTGCCAGCAGCTTAAGGGGACAAACACGGTTAACAGATACGCAGTATTTT.

The chain uses TRBV7-3 and TRBJ2-6; weak D call: TRBD1 (5 bases). CDR1 is SGHTA and CDR2 is FQGTGA in the germline V gene. CDR3 length: 15 residues. V was trimmed by 5 bases and J by 2 bases, leaving 10 bases between them. The CDR3 spells CASSPDSTGANVLTF. CDR3 nucleotide sequence: TGTGCCAGCAGCCCCGACAGCACTGGGGCCAACGTCCTGACTTTC.

The V and J genes are TRBV14 and TRBJ1-4; D gene uncertain. CDR1 SGHDN and CDR2 FVKESK come from the germline V gene. The V gene lost 0 bases and the J gene lost 4 bases, with 15 bases spanning the gap. There are 17 residues in the CDR3. The CDR3: CASSQDSEGSFNEKLFF. CDR3 nucleotide sequence: TGTGCCAGCAGCCAAGATTCAGAAGGCAGCTTTAATGAAAAACTGTTTTTT.